A selection of T cell receptor beta chains follows, all from one sample in a study of T cells in Graves' hyperthyroidism and ophthalmopathy. TCRdb ran MiXCR on the multiplex PCR reads and lists one entry per CDR3 protein. This table has about 370,000 distinct CDR3 sequences, around 15% appearing once. The source material was blood. The origin of the receptors is a woman aged 60-70 years with Graves' ophthalmopathy. The CDR3 runs from the conserved cysteine through the conserved F or W. Fields, in order: J gene, V gene, CDR3 protein.

TRBJ2-7,TRBV4-2,CASSSYPAYEQYF
TRBJ2-1,TRBV15,CATSRGRQGYNEQFF
TRBJ2-1,TRBV5-1,CASSLDSGLLYNEQFF
TRBJ1-1,TRBV12-3/TRBV12-4,CASKKLGTEAFF
TRBJ2-7,TRBV12-3/TRBV12-4,CASRPRGTSGLYEQYF
TRBJ1-1,TRBV5-1,CASRSQGEAGTEAFF
TRBJ2-4,TRBV7-9,CASSQDRGLQYF
TRBJ1-4,TRBV7-2,CASSRRGADGLFF
TRBJ2-3,TRBV7-3,CASSHSGSYTDTQYF
TRBJ1-1,TRBV6-1,CASSRTVGASEAFF
TRBJ1-4,TRBV6-1,CASSESPGLEKLFF
TRBJ1-1,TRBV29-1,CSVLTGLDTEAFF
TRBJ2-2,TRBV6-1,CASSEEVAGELFF
TRBJ2-7,TRBV5-6,CASSLVPGTPSYEQYF
TRBJ1-1,TRBV2,CASSEGTGNTEAFF
TRBJ2-3,TRBV7-3,CASSPYVGGISDTQYF
TRBJ1-1,TRBV30,CAWSDRQGDTEAFF
TRBJ1-5,TRBV6-1,CASSEIGQGINQPQHF
TRBJ1-1,TRBV19,CASSMTGVGTEAFF
TRBJ2-7,TRBV24-1,CATSARDRAYEQYF
TRBJ2-3,TRBV11-2,CASSPNSGTSGRAGTDTQYF
TRBJ2-1,TRBV29-1,CSVEDSGRAREQFF
TRBJ2-1,TRBV24-1,CATSDYGTGGEQFF
TRBJ2-7,TRBV6-1,CASRAQGLAGAYEQYF
TRBJ1-6,TRBV25-1,CASAGQAPINSPLHF
TRBJ2-7,TRBV6-1,CTTGVGTGGWNEQYF
TRBJ2-2,TRBV7-9,CASSLEGELFF
TRBJ1-1,TRBV6-2/TRBV6-3,CASSYSNPSGAFF
TRBJ1-5,TRBV28,CATRRRVSNQPQHF
TRBJ2-1,TRBV5-1,CASSSPLTGGYNEQFF
TRBJ2-6,TRBV20-1,CSARDRIGSGANVLTF
TRBJ1-3,TRBV12-3/TRBV12-4,CASSLGQGAAGNTIYF
TRBJ2-1,TRBV7-3,CASSLYSRGSSYNEQFF
TRBJ2-7,TRBV10-3,CAISGEPSYEQYF
TRBJ2-3,TRBV20-1,CSANADSTDTQYF
TRBJ2-5,TRBV12-5,CASGLVLWTGTSGETQYF
TRBJ2-7,TRBV18,CASSTLPQGNEQYF
TRBJ1-1,TRBV6-5,CASSYSSGEGTEAFF
TRBJ2-1,TRBV6-1,CASIARTGVGTSTYNEQFF
TRBJ1-2,TRBV27,CASTPTGGGYGYTF
TRBJ2-1,TRBV20-1,CSARTLAERYNEQFF
TRBJ2-1,TRBV5-1,CASSETSGSSPYNEQFF
TRBJ2-7,TRBV10-3,CAISKDREGYEQYF
TRBJ2-7,TRBV20-1,CSAPGSMSAFTYEQYF
TRBJ2-3,TRBV29-1,CSVSGSGYTDTQYF
TRBJ2-2,TRBV30,CARQTGTGLSGELFF
TRBJ2-7,TRBV7-9,CASSLDGGASVNEQYF
TRBJ1-6,TRBV7-2,CASSLEGVGSPLHF
TRBJ2-7,TRBV20-1,CSASKGGFSYEQYF
TRBJ2-1,TRBV20-1,CSAIFVGPYNEQFF
TRBJ2-1,TRBV6-1,CASSPDRGNEQFF
TRBJ2-7,TRBV20-1,CSLAPDGEQYF
TRBJ1-2,TRBV2,CASGTGAHYGYTF
TRBJ1-5,TRBV19,CASSIPNAGGNQPQHF
TRBJ1-1,TRBV3-1,CASSHSGGARVEAFF